The T cell receptor (beta chain) under discussion was sequenced for a study of OX40 agonist ivuxolimab in advanced cancers. Across the study: The study enrolled dose-escalation patients with hepatocellular carcinoma, melanoma, renal cell or head and neck cancer.

Sequencing used immunoSEQ multiplex PCR; TCRdb keeps in-frame clones, though not all of them. The sample shows about 69,000 clones, around 89% of them seen only once. The CDR3 contains 14 residues. The V end lost 6 bases, the J end lost 1 base, and 11 bases lay between the germline ends. From germline, CDR1 is MRHNA and CDR2 SNTAGT. About this clone itself: Its antigen is as yet unknown.

Broader study findings: CD8+ T cells averaged more expanded clones than CD4+. Low levels of normalized T-cell clonal expansion also appeared in some nonresponders.

The TCR was taken from an adult with an advanced solid tumor such as melanoma, head and neck, liver or kidney cancer. The material sequenced was CD4+ or CD8+ T cells sorted from blood, taken in a trial of the OX40 agonist ivuxolimab. The rearrangement joins TRBV6-4 to TRBJ2-3; D might be TRBD2 (6 bases). Here the CDR3 reads CASSEDYRTDTQYF. The CDR3 DNA is TGTGCCAGCAGCGAGGACTATCGCACAGATACGCAGTATTTT.